This T cell receptor (beta chain) came from a study of T-cell memory formation after mild COVID-19. Study context: Clustering of TCRs was largely donor specific.

Overall study findings and caveats: Memory cells collected pre-infection included some clones that later responded, suggesting cross-reactive memory joined.

In its sample, this clonotype was seen a few times. Its target is not known. V was clipped by 5 bases and J by 4 bases; unmatched bases: 4. The CDR3 loop spans 13 amino acids. The germline CDR1 and CDR2 sequences are SGHTA and FQGNSA. 5'RACE, which relied on constant-segment primers, yielded TCR alpha and TCR beta cDNA libraries carrying sample barcodes and UMIs. TCRdb recomputed calls from the 5' RACE reads with MiXCR, one row per CDR3 protein. In the table there are 350,000 to 450,000 distinct CDR3 sequences, approximately 15% of which are singletons. V is TRBV7-2 and J is TRBJ1-2; 7 bases map to TRBD1. This clonotype was sampled from a man aged 18 to 29 who had mild COVID-19 (a few samples of this study predate the infection). Cell type and time point are not known. Sequenced sample: PBMCs or a T cell subset sorted from them (not recorded which). The CDR3 region is CASSIDRAYGYTF. DNA for the CDR3: TGTGCCAGCAGCATAGACAGGGCCTATGGCTACACCTTC.